The clone carrying this TCR beta chain showed up just once. Its antigen is as yet unknown. The sample comes from a study of Graves' ophthalmopathy and Graves' hyperthyroidism. Study-level points and caveats: A roughly 81% specificity and around 86% sensitivity were achieved by a 13-signature model that separated ophthalmopathy from stable hyperthyroidism. Blood was where most expanded thyroid clonotypes above 0.001 frequency also turned up.

Certain patients were not enrolled. These were patients with other autoimmune diseases, uncontrolled infections, pregnancy or lactation. The TCR beta CDR3 regions underwent amplification from RNA transcripts. First-round RT-PCR employed HTBI primers, with a second-round multiplex PCR after it. Each CDR3 protein gets one entry after TCRdb re-called the multiplex PCR reads with MiXCR. The repertoire consists of about 640,000 distinct CDR3 sequences, with about 40% occurring once and the leading ten covering about 3.3%. Germline CDR1 is SGHTA and CDR2 is FQGNSA. This CDR3 spans 15 amino acids. V gave up 4 bases and J gave up 2 bases, with 14 bases separating them.

V and J are TRBV7-2 and TRBJ1-2; TRBD1 might be the D (6 bases). The origin of this receptor is an adult man with Graves' ophthalmopathy. What was sequenced was peripheral blood. DNA for the CDR3: TGTGCCAGCAGCTCAGCTTTCAGGGGCAACTATGGCTACACCTTC. As protein: CASSSAFRGNYGYTF.